This TCR beta chain was identified during a study of T cells after posttransplantation cyclophosphamide. The method was immunoSEQ multiplex PCR; TCRdb's version includes in-frame clones alone and lacks a portion of them. The sample holds some 47,000 clones, 86% seen once. The source of this sequence is a man aged 30 to 45 with a blood cancer, CMV-positive, and with a related stem cell donor. Specimen: PBMCs.

CDR3 loop: CASSMWTRIDEAFF. CDR3 bases: TGTGCCAGCAGCATGTGGACACGGATAGATGAAGCTTTCTTT. The V and J genes are TRBV7-2 and TRBJ1-1, with TRBD1 as a possible D gene (5 bases). Germline CDR1 is SGHTA and CDR2 is FQGNSA. The CDR3 extends over 14 amino acids. V was pared by 5 bases and J by 7 bases, with 17 bases between.